The entry below describes one T cell receptor beta chain. Its antigen is currently unknown. Here immunoSEQ multiplex PCR was the method, and the copy in TCRdb shows in-frame clones only, minus some. The table has about 79,000 clones, 80% to 90% seen once. The data were taken from a study of PD-1 blockade in mismatch repair-deficient tumors. Across the study: Patients had approximately 11 mismatch repair-deficient cancer types and were previously treated and progressing.

Looked up from germline, CDR1 is PRHDT and CDR2 is FYEKMQ (reference sequence). This CDR3 region has 16 residues. Trimming cost V 5 bases and J 0 bases; bases outside gene matches: 7. Every patient had mismatch repair deficiency by PCR or immunohistochemistry. TCR sequencing covered a few patients who responded to pembrolizumab. The study's findings and limits: Tumor-resident clones, often absent from pretreatment blood, expanded after pembrolizumab and then contracted.

The chain joins TRBV13 to TRBJ1-1; 9 bases match TRBD1. The specimen was peripheral blood, collected 44 weeks after starting pembrolizumab. The receptor's source is an adult with mismatch repair-deficient cancer. The CDR3 region is CASSMDRGRLNTEAFF. The CDR3 DNA reads as TGTGCCAGCAGCATGGACAGGGGCCGTCTGAACACTGAAGCTTTCTTT.